The sequence of this T cell receptor (beta chain) was determined in a study of cytomegalovirus exposure and HLA in healthy donors. The CDR3 spans 15 residues. V was pared by 3 bases and J by 6 bases, with 7 bases of the junction left unmatched. The data were produced by immunoSEQ multiplex PCR, yet TCRdb's version contains in-frame clones alone and is incomplete. The table lists some 240,000 clones, about 90% of them singletons, with about 1.2% in the top ten. Source material: PBMCs. The chain combines TRBV23-1 with TRBJ2-2; the match to TRBD1 covers 7 bases. TRBV23-1 is annotated as an ORF whose role is uncertain. The receptor's source is a woman aged 25 to 39 in good health and CMV-seropositive. The CDR3 protein is CASSQPTGWAGELFF. As DNA, the CDR3 is TGCGCCAGCAGTCAGCCGACAGGGTGGGCCGGGGAGCTGTTTTTT.